One and the same sample provided the 10 T cell receptor beta chains below, sequenced in a study of long-term antiretroviral therapy in people with HIV. This was the immunoSEQ v3.0 assay at survey level. TCRdb's table, derived via immunoSEQ multiplex PCR, lists solely in-frame clones and lacks some. This table has roughly 28,000 clones, 75% to 90% appearing once. The specimen comprised unsorted PBMCs, sampled 2.9 years after starting antiretroviral therapy. All receptors come from a man over 45 with HIV.

The V and J genes are TRBV7-2 and TRBJ2-1, with a possible D match to TRBD2 (5 bases). CDR1 is SGHTA and CDR2 is FQGNSA in the germline V gene. The V end lost 5 bases, the J end lost 6 bases, and 8 bases lay between the germline ends. This CDR3 contains 12 residues. The CDR3 here is CASSTTSNEQFF. The CDR3 bases are TGTGCCAGCAGCACTACTAGCAATGAGCAGTTCTTC.

This chain links TRBV4-3 with TRBJ1-3; D is unresolved. Looked up from germline, CDR1 is LGHNA and CDR2 is YSLEER. Between the trimmed V and J ends, which lost 0 bases and 6 bases, there was a span of 21 bases. This CDR3 comprises 18 residues. The CDR3 sequence is CASSQEGPRQGSANTIYF. In nucleotides, the CDR3 is TGCGCCAGCAGCCAAGAGGGCCCTCGACAAGGGTCGGCAAACACCATATATTTT.

This sequence joins TRBV7-8 and TRBJ1-1, with 8 bases lining up with TRBD1. Trimming cost V 3 bases and J 7 bases; bases outside gene matches: 4. Germline CDR1 reads SGHVS; CDR2 reads FQNEAQ. The CDR3 is made up of 13 amino acids. The CDR3 here is CASSLRQGIEAFF. CDR3 nucleotide sequence: TGTGCCAGCAGCTTGCGACAGGGGATTGAAGCTTTCTTT.

The chain joins TRBV6-6 to TRBJ1-1, with 8 positions matching TRBD1. Germline V gene data show CDR1 as MNHNY and CDR2 as SVGAGI (reference sequence). The CDR3 loop spans 14 amino acids. V shed 0 bases, J shed 6 bases, and the junction held 3 bases outside the gene matches. The DNA for the CDR3 is TGTGCCAGCAGTTACTCGACGACAGGGGCTGAAGCTTTCTTT. Translating gives CASSYSTTGAEAFF.

The chain joins TRBV19 to TRBJ2-1; a possible D gene is TRBD2 (6 bases). Per the germline V gene, CDR1 is LNHDA and CDR2 is SQIVND (reference sequence). The germline V and J ends were trimmed by 5 bases and 0 bases, with 17 bases remaining between them. CDR3 size: 17 residues. The CDR3 reads CASSDGGARISYNEQFF. The CDR3 nucleotides are TGTGCCAGTAGTGACGGAGGGGCAAGGATCTCCTACAATGAGCAGTTCTTC. Combining the CDR3 with reference TRBV19 and TRBJ2-1 gives the whole variable domain DGGITQSPKYLFRKEGQNVTLSCEQNLNHDAMYWYRQDPGQGLRLIYYSQIVNDFQKGDIAEGYSVSREKKESFPLTVTSAQKNPTAFYLCASSDGGARISYNEQFFGPGTRLTVL.

This chain uses TRBV4-1 with TRBJ2-5, with 9 bases identical to TRBD2. The CDR3 is made up of 17 amino acids. Looked up from germline, CDR1 is MGHRA and CDR2 is YSYEKL. V shed 0 bases, J shed 5 bases, and the junction held 10 bases outside the gene matches. Here the CDR3 DNA reads TGCGCCAGCAGCCAAGATCCCAGCGGGGGGCGGGGGGAGACCCAGTACTTC. Translated: CASSQDPSGGRGETQYF.

The rearrangement joins TRBV4-3 to TRBJ2-7, with D uncertain. The CDR3 contains 13 residues. Deletions cut 4 bases from V and 2 bases from J, with 9 bases between. The V gene's germline CDR1 is LGHNA and CDR2 YSLEER. The CDR3 protein is CASSPFRAYEQYF. Here the CDR3 DNA reads TGCGCCAGCAGCCCTTTTCGGGCCTACGAGCAGTACTTC.

The J gene is TRBJ1-5, the V gene TRBV9, with D uncertain. The CDR3 totals 14 residues. Germline values: CDR1 SGDLS, CDR2 YYNGEE. Trimming shortened V by 5 bases and J by 1 base, and 10 bases separated the two germline ends. The CDR3 here is CASSLFRSNQPQHF. CDR3 DNA: TGTGCCAGCAGTTTGTTCCGGAGCAATCAGCCCCAGCATTTT. The full variable domain, completed using reference TRBV9 and TRBJ1-5, is DSGVTQTPKHLITATGQRVTLRCSPRSGDLSVYWYQQSLDQGLQFLIQYYNGEERAKGNILERFSAQQFPDLHSELNLSSLELGDSALYFCASSLFRSNQPQHFGDGTRLSIL.

The rearrangement uses TRBV2 and TRBJ2-1, with 7 bases lining up with TRBD2. The CDR3 covers 12 residues. Trimming removed 11 bases from V and 1 base from J; junction bases left unmatched: 2. The germline V gene has CDR1 SNHLY and CDR2 FYNNEI. Here the CDR3 reads CAGGGSYNEQFF. As DNA, the CDR3 is TGTGCCGGGGGGGGTTCCTACAATGAGCAGTTCTTC. The variable domain in full, completed from reference TRBV2 and TRBJ2-1, reads EPEVTQTPSHQVTQMGQEVILRCVPISNHLYFYWYRQILGQKVEFLVSFYNNEISEKSEIFDDQFSVERPDGSNFTLKIRSTKLEDSAMYFCAGGGSYNEQFFGPGTRLTVL.

V usage is TRBV11-2 and J usage is TRBJ2-5, with D tentatively TRBD1 (6 bases). Germline V gene sequence: CDR1 SGHAT, CDR2 FQNNGV. This CDR3 contains 13 residues. The V end was cut by 3 bases, the J end by 7 bases, with 12 bases between. The CDR3 bases are TGTGCCAGCAGCTTGACAGGTTCTGGGACCCAGTACTTC. This gives the protein CASSLTGSGTQYF.